These T cell receptor beta chains were read from a single sample in a study of T cell responses to AZD1222 COVID-19 vaccine. Clones were read by immunoSEQ multiplex PCR, and TCRdb kept only the in-frame ones, dropping some. The sample contains 100,000 to 150,000 clones, 85% to 90% of which appear only once. The material sequenced was peripheral blood, taken 28 days after the second AZD1222 dose. The source of these receptors is an adult who received the AZD1222 COVID-19 vaccine. CDR3s include the opening cysteine and the closing phenylalanine or tryptophan. Each record gives: D gene, V gene, J gene, clone size, CDR3 DNA, CDR3 protein. D genes are given only for firm matches. Only part of the rows carry a size: once, few, many, or a class if the clone is expanded.

D: .
V: TRBV21-1
J: TRBJ2-7
size: .
DNA: TGTGCCAGCAGCAAAGGATGGACAGGGGATACCTTATACGGCTCCTACGAGCAGTACTTC
CDR3: CASSKGWTGDTLYGSYEQYF

D: .
V: TRBV7-9
J: TRBJ2-3
size: .
DNA: TGTGCCAGCAGCCGCCCCCAGGGGGGGGTGGCAGATACGCAGTATTTT
CDR3: CASSRPQGGVADTQYF

D: .
V: TRBV27
J: TRBJ2-1
size: .
DNA: TGTGCCAGCAGTTCGTGGGGGGACTCCTACAATGAGCAGTTCTTC
CDR3: CASSSWGDSYNEQFF

D: TRBD1
V: TRBV29-1
J: TRBJ2-1
size: .
DNA: TGCAGCCGCCCGAAAGGAACAGGGGGCGCGGAGCAGGCAGCTGAGCAGTTCTTC
CDR3: CSRPKGTGGAEQAAEQFF

D: TRBD1
V: TRBV6-6
J: TRBJ2-4
size: .
DNA: TGTGCCAGCAGTGGGGGACAGGGAGTCATTCAGTACTTC
CDR3: CASSGGQGVIQYF

D: .
V: TRBV3-1/TRBV3-2
J: TRBJ2-3
size: once
DNA: TGTGCCAGCAGCCTTGCTCCAAGTAGCACAGATACGCAGTATTTT
CDR3: CASSLAPSSTDTQYF

D: .
V: TRBV6-2/TRBV6-3
J: TRBJ2-2
size: .
DNA: TGTGCCAGCAGTCGCCTCCTAAGCGCGACCGGGGAGCTGTTTTTT
CDR3: CASSRLLSATGELFF

D: .
V: TRBV2
J: TRBJ1-3
size: .
DNA: TGTGCCAGCACAGAGACAGGCTTCTCTGGAAACACCATATATTTT
CDR3: CASTETGFSGNTIYF

D: .
V: TRBV6-5
J: TRBJ1-4
size: .
DNA: TGTGCCAGCAGTTCACTAGTTCAGGGGTCTAATGAAAAACTGTTTTTT
CDR3: CASSSLVQGSNEKLFF

D: .
V: TRBV3-1/TRBV3-2
J: TRBJ1-1
size: .
DNA: TGTGCCAGCAGCCTTAGGACACGAGAAAACACTGAAGCTTTCTTT
CDR3: CASSLRTRENTEAFF

D: .
V: TRBV3-1/TRBV3-2
J: TRBJ1-1
size: .
DNA: TGTGCCAGCAGCCAAGAAGGGAGGGATGGGGTCACTGAAGCTTTCTTT
CDR3: CASSQEGRDGVTEAFF

D: .
V: TRBV29-1
J: TRBJ2-3
size: .
DNA: TGCAGCGTGGGTGTTGGGTCCACAGATACGCAGTATTTT
CDR3: CSVGVGSTDTQYF

D: .
V: TRBV12-2
J: TRBJ1-1
size: .
DNA: TGTGCAAGTCGCCTCCACGAGGACACTGAAGCTTTCTTT
CDR3: CASRLHEDTEAFF

D: TRBD1
V: TRBV7-9
J: TRBJ2-7
size: .
DNA: TGTGCCAGCAGCTTAGTCGGGGGACAGGGCTACGAGCAGTACTTC
CDR3: CASSLVGGQGYEQYF

D: TRBD2
V: TRBV11-3
J: TRBJ2-3
size: .
DNA: TGTGCCAGCAGCCGTCGGGGTAGCGGGGTCAGCGGCACAGATACGCAGTATTTT
CDR3: CASSRRGSGVSGTDTQYF

D: .
V: TRBV5-1
J: TRBJ1-5
size: .
DNA: TGCGCCAGCAGCTGGGACGGAAATCAGCCCCAGCATTTT
CDR3: CASSWDGNQPQHF

D: TRBD1
V: TRBV6-2/TRBV6-3
J: TRBJ2-7
size: .
DNA: TGTGCCAGCAGCCGGACAGGGTCCTACGAGCAGTACTTC
CDR3: CASSRTGSYEQYF

D: .
V: TRBV3-1/TRBV3-2
J: TRBJ1-3
size: .
DNA: TGTGCCAGCAGCCAGGGGTCTGGAAACACCATATATTTT
CDR3: CASSQGSGNTIYF

D: .
V: TRBV6-1
J: TRBJ1-5
size: .
DNA: TGTGCCAGCAGTGAGAGCGGGACCTACAATCAGCCCCAGCATTTT
CDR3: CASSESGTYNQPQHF

D: .
V: TRBV18
J: TRBJ1-4
size: few
DNA: TGTGCCAGCTCACCCTATCTCGAAACCACCGATGAAAAACTGTTTTTT
CDR3: CASSPYLETTDEKLFF

D: .
V: TRBV5-1
J: TRBJ2-1
size: .
DNA: TGCGCCAGCAGTCCGTCCGGGGGGCAGTTCTTC
CDR3: CASSPSGGQFF

D: .
V: TRBV11-2
J: TRBJ1-3
size: few
DNA: TGTGCCAGCAGCTTAGTACAGCGCTCTGGAAACACCATATATTTT
CDR3: CASSLVQRSGNTIYF

D: TRBD1
V: TRBV6-5
J: TRBJ2-2
size: .
DNA: TGTGCCAGCAGACTGCAGGGGGCCGGGGAGCTGTTTTTT
CDR3: CASRLQGAGELFF

D: .
V: TRBV12-5
J: TRBJ2-1
size: .
DNA: TGTGCTAGTGGTGGCGGGACTTTACGCAATGAGCAGTTCTTC
CDR3: CASGGGTLRNEQFF

D: .
V: TRBV10-3
J: TRBJ2-2
size: .
DNA: TGTGCCATCAGTGAGTTGCAGAACGGGGAGCTGTTTTTT
CDR3: CAISELQNGELFF

D: .
V: TRBV11-2
J: TRBJ2-3
size: .
DNA: TGTGCCAGCAGCCCCCTCCTCCCTCAGTTGAGGGATACGCAGTATTTT
CDR3: CASSPLLPQLRDTQYF

D: .
V: TRBV18
J: TRBJ2-7
size: .
DNA: TGTGCCAGCTCCTCGGTTGGCGGGCAGGACGAGCAGTACTTC
CDR3: CASSSVGGQDEQYF

D: TRBD1
V: TRBV24-1
J: TRBJ2-3
size: .
DNA: TGTGCCACCGAGGGGGCGCCCACAGATACGCAGTATTTT
CDR3: CATEGAPTDTQYF

D: TRBD1
V: TRBV4-1
J: TRBJ1-5
size: once
DNA: TGCGCCAGCAGCCATATTGACAGGGCCTTTGATCCCCAGCATTTT
CDR3: CASSHIDRAFDPQHF

D: .
V: TRBV7-3
J: TRBJ1-1
size: .
DNA: TGTGCCAGCAGCCTGCGCGGACAGAAAAACACTGAAGCTTTCTTT
CDR3: CASSLRGQKNTEAFF

D: .
V: TRBV19
J: TRBJ1-6
size: .
DNA: TGTGCCAGTGACACAGGGCTTGAGAATTCACCCCTCCACTTT
CDR3: CASDTGLENSPLHF

D: .
V: TRBV7-3
J: TRBJ2-1
size: few
DNA: TGTGCCAGCAGCAACACAAATGAGCAGTTCTTC
CDR3: CASSNTNEQFF

D: .
V: TRBV19
J: TRBJ2-2
size: .
DNA: TGTGCCAGTAGTATAAATTGGGCCGAGACAGAAACAACCGGGGAGCTGTTTTTT
CDR3: CASSINWAETETTGELFF

D: TRBD1
V: TRBV14
J: TRBJ2-1
size: once
DNA: TGTGCCAGCAGCCAAGATTTATTTAAGGGGGCAGTGAATAATGAGCAGTTCTTC
CDR3: CASSQDLFKGAVNNEQFF

D: TRBD2
V: TRBV11-3
J: TRBJ2-3
size: once
DNA: TGTGCCAGCAGCCGTAGCGGGGGGCGGGATACGCAGTATTTT
CDR3: CASSRSGGRDTQYF

D: TRBD1
V: TRBV7-2
J: TRBJ1-5
size: .
DNA: TGTGCCAGCAGCTTAGGGGGACAGGGTGATCAGCCCCAGCATTTT
CDR3: CASSLGGQGDQPQHF

D: TRBD1
V: TRBV29-1
J: TRBJ1-6
size: .
DNA: TGCAGCGCGAGACAGGGGGGTAATTCACCCCTCCACTTT
CDR3: CSARQGGNSPLHF

D: .
V: TRBV6-5
J: TRBJ2-5
size: .
DNA: TGTGCCAGCAGTCCTCTGGCGGCCCGGGCGACCCAGTACTTC
CDR3: CASSPLAARATQYF

D: .
V: TRBV18
J: TRBJ1-1
size: .
DNA: TGTGCCAGCTCACCCGAGTGGGAGAACACTGAAGCTTTCTTT
CDR3: CASSPEWENTEAFF

D: .
V: TRBV5-1
J: TRBJ1-2
size: few
DNA: TGCGCCAGCAGCCCGGGACCGGACGGCTACACCTTC
CDR3: CASSPGPDGYTF

D: .
V: TRBV6-2/TRBV6-3
J: TRBJ2-2
size: .
DNA: TGTGCCAGCAGCCCTAACCGGGGGAACACCGGGGAGCTGTTTTTT
CDR3: CASSPNRGNTGELFF

D: .
V: TRBV7-8
J: TRBJ2-7
size: .
DNA: TGTGCCAGCAGCTTCACGGCGACCGGCTACGAGCAGTACTTC
CDR3: CASSFTATGYEQYF

D: .
V: TRBV13
J: TRBJ2-2
size: once
DNA: TGTGCCAGCAGCTTACAGGGGGGTGCGGAGCTGTTTTTT
CDR3: CASSLQGGAELFF

D: TRBD2
V: TRBV2
J: TRBJ2-1
size: .
DNA: TGTGCCAGCCGACTAGCGGGGCTACTGGGGAATGAGCAGTTCTTC
CDR3: CASRLAGLLGNEQFF

D: TRBD1
V: TRBV6-5
J: TRBJ2-5
size: .
DNA: TGTGCCAGCAGCGCCGTACAGGGGGTCGGGGAGACCCAGTACTTC
CDR3: CASSAVQGVGETQYF

D: TRBD2
V: TRBV11-3
J: TRBJ2-5
size: .
DNA: TGTGCCAGCAGCCCCATAGCGGGGGCTGAGACCCAGTACTTC
CDR3: CASSPIAGAETQYF

D: .
V: TRBV28
J: TRBJ1-5
size: few
DNA: TGTGCCAGCAGTCTCGGACAGCAGAATCAGCCCCAGCATTTT
CDR3: CASSLGQQNQPQHF

D: .
V: TRBV7-3
J: TRBJ1-2
size: .
DNA: TGTGCCAGCAGCTCCCCGGGCGCTGGTGGCTACACCTTC
CDR3: CASSSPGAGGYTF

D: .
V: TRBV12-3/TRBV12-4
J: TRBJ1-2
size: .
DNA: TGTGCCAGCAGTTTGGCCCGGAACTATGGCTACACCTTC
CDR3: CASSLARNYGYTF

D: .
V: TRBV13
J: TRBJ2-3
size: few
DNA: TGTGCCAGCAGCTCGGGACCCACAGATACGCAGTATTTT
CDR3: CASSSGPTDTQYF

D: .
V: TRBV5-6
J: TRBJ1-1
size: .
DNA: TGTGCCAGCAGCGTGGCGGGGAGCACTGAAGCTTTCTTT
CDR3: CASSVAGSTEAFF

D: TRBD2
V: TRBV4-2
J: TRBJ2-7
size: once
DNA: TGTGCCAGCAGCCAAGTGGAAGCGGGGGAGCAGTACTTC
CDR3: CASSQVEAGEQYF

D: .
V: TRBV10-3
J: TRBJ1-2
size: .
DNA: TGTGCCATCGGGCCAGAAGCTAACTATGGCTACACCTTC
CDR3: CAIGPEANYGYTF

D: .
V: TRBV6-2/TRBV6-3
J: TRBJ2-1
size: once
DNA: TGTGCCAGCAGTTACTCGGCAGGAGACTTCAATGAGCAGTTCTTC
CDR3: CASSYSAGDFNEQFF

D: TRBD1
V: TRBV5-1
J: TRBJ1-2
size: .
DNA: TGCGCCAGCAGCCTAAGGGGACAGGTTTATGGCTACACCTTC
CDR3: CASSLRGQVYGYTF

D: TRBD1
V: TRBV2
J: TRBJ1-5
size: .
DNA: TGTGCCAGCAGTGTAGGGGACAGGGAGGCTCAGCCCCAGCATTTT
CDR3: CASSVGDREAQPQHF

D: .
V: TRBV10-1
J: TRBJ1-2
size: .
DNA: TGCGCCACCATGGCTGGCAGAAATAACTATGGCTACACCTTC
CDR3: CATMAGRNNYGYTF

D: .
V: TRBV5-1
J: TRBJ2-5
size: .
DNA: TGCGCCAGCAGCTTGGATCCCCCACGGGAGACCCAGTACTTC
CDR3: CASSLDPPRETQYF

D: .
V: TRBV10-1
J: TRBJ2-6
size: few
DNA: TGCGCCAGCAGTGATCCCCCCTCTGGGGCCAACGTCCTGACTTTC
CDR3: CASSDPPSGANVLTF

D: TRBD1
V: TRBV7-2
J: TRBJ1-6
size: .
DNA: TGTGCCAGCAGCTTAGAGCCACACCGGACAGGGTTTAATTCACCCCTCCACTTT
CDR3: CASSLEPHRTGFNSPLHF